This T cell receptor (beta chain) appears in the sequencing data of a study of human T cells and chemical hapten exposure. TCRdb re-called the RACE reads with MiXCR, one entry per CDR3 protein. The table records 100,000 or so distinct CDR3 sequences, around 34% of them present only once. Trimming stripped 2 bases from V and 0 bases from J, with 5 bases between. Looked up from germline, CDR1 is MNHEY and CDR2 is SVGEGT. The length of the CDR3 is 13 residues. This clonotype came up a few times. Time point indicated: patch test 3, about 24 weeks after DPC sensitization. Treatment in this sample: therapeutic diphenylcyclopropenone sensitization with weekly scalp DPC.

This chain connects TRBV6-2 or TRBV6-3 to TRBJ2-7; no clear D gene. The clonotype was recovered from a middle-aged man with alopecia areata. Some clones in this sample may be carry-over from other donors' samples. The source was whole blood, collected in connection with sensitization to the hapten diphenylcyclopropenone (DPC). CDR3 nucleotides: TGTGCCAGCAGTTACGGCTACTCCTACGAGCAGTACTTC. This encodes CASSYGYSYEQYF.